These T cell receptor beta chains were read from a single sample in a study of blood T cell repertoires in COVID-19. Profiling relied on immunoSEQ multiplex PCR, and the TCRdb table lists in-frame clones only, not all of them. The table lists about 180,000 clones, approximately 89% of them singletons, with 6.2% in the top ten. The sample taken for sequencing was PBMCs or T cells enriched from blood (not recorded which). The source of these receptors is a man aged 40-49 years who had recovered from COVID-19. Both conserved end residues are part of each CDR3. A D gene is named only where the DNA matches it firmly. Clone size appears in some rows only: once, few, many, or a class for an expanded clone.

cdr3_length: 12; v_call: TRBV11-3; d_call: .; clone_size: .; j_call: TRBJ1-1; cdr3_nt: TGTGCCAGCAGCCCCGACTCTCCTGAAGCTTTCTTT; cdr3_aa: CASSPDSPEAFF
cdr3_length: 11; v_call: TRBV20-1; d_call: TRBD2; clone_size: .; j_call: TRBJ2-7; cdr3_nt: TGCAGTCCGGGGGGGCCGAGCGAGCAGTACTTC; cdr3_aa: CSPGGPSEQYF
cdr3_length: 20; v_call: TRBV3-1/TRBV3-2; d_call: TRBD2; clone_size: .; j_call: TRBJ2-1; cdr3_nt: TGTGCCAGCAGCCAAGGATTTGGGACTAGCGGGAGTGACCTATACAATGAGCAGTTCTTC; cdr3_aa: CASSQGFGTSGSDLYNEQFF
cdr3_length: 11; v_call: TRBV28; d_call: .; clone_size: once; j_call: TRBJ2-7; cdr3_nt: TGTGCCAGTCGGTTTCGCTACGAGCAGTACTTC; cdr3_aa: CASRFRYEQYF
cdr3_length: 16; v_call: TRBV5-1; d_call: TRBD2; clone_size: .; j_call: TRBJ2-7; cdr3_nt: TGCGCCAGCAGCCCGGGACTAGCGGGAGGTATAATCGAGCAGTACTTC; cdr3_aa: CASSPGLAGGIIEQYF
cdr3_length: 13; v_call: TRBV28; d_call: TRBD2; clone_size: .; j_call: TRBJ2-7; cdr3_nt: TGTGCCAGCAAGCGGGGAGAGGGGAACGAGCAGTACTTC; cdr3_aa: CASKRGEGNEQYF
cdr3_length: 16; v_call: TRBV28; d_call: .; clone_size: .; j_call: TRBJ2-3; cdr3_nt: TGTGCCAGCAGTTCCCCCAGGGGTTCCGGCACAGATACGCAGTATTTT; cdr3_aa: CASSSPRGSGTDTQYF
cdr3_length: 11; v_call: TRBV28; d_call: .; clone_size: .; j_call: TRBJ1-1; cdr3_nt: TGTGCCAGCAGTCGGGGGTCTGAAGCTTTCTTT; cdr3_aa: CASSRGSEAFF
cdr3_length: 13; v_call: TRBV3-1/TRBV3-2; d_call: TRBD1; clone_size: .; j_call: TRBJ1-4; cdr3_nt: TGTGCCAGCAGTGGGACAGGGGTTGAAAAACTGTTTTTT; cdr3_aa: CASSGTGVEKLFF
cdr3_length: 15; v_call: TRBV5-1; d_call: TRBD2; clone_size: .; j_call: TRBJ2-7; cdr3_nt: TGCGCCAGCAGCAAAACTAGCGGGGAAGCCTACGAGCAGTACTTC; cdr3_aa: CASSKTSGEAYEQYF
cdr3_length: 14; v_call: TRBV19; d_call: TRBD1; clone_size: .; j_call: TRBJ1-1; cdr3_nt: TGTGCCAGTACCCCGACAGGGGTGAGCACTGAAGCTTTCTTT; cdr3_aa: CASTPTGVSTEAFF
cdr3_length: 15; v_call: TRBV19; d_call: .; clone_size: .; j_call: TRBJ1-3; cdr3_nt: TGTGCCAGTAGTATCGGACAGCTGGAAGGAAACACCATATATTTT; cdr3_aa: CASSIGQLEGNTIYF
cdr3_length: 12; v_call: TRBV6-5; d_call: .; clone_size: .; j_call: TRBJ2-2; cdr3_nt: TGTGCCAGCAGTCAGACAGTCGGGGAGCTGTTTTTT; cdr3_aa: CASSQTVGELFF
cdr3_length: 14; v_call: TRBV9; d_call: .; clone_size: .; j_call: TRBJ1-1; cdr3_nt: TGTGCCAGCAGCGTAGAGGGAACAGGGCTTGAAGCTTTCTTT; cdr3_aa: CASSVEGTGLEAFF
cdr3_length: 12; v_call: TRBV12-3/TRBV12-4; d_call: .; clone_size: .; j_call: TRBJ1-2; cdr3_nt: TGTGCCAGCAGGCCAGGGGTCTATGGCTACACCTTC; cdr3_aa: CASRPGVYGYTF
cdr3_length: 14; v_call: TRBV5-4; d_call: TRBD1; clone_size: .; j_call: TRBJ1-3; cdr3_nt: TGTGCCAGCAGCCGGCGGGACAGGGGAAACACCATATATTTT; cdr3_aa: CASSRRDRGNTIYF
cdr3_length: 12; v_call: TRBV2; d_call: .; clone_size: .; j_call: TRBJ1-2; cdr3_nt: TGTGCCAGACTTACAGGGAACTATGGCTACACCTTC; cdr3_aa: CARLTGNYGYTF
cdr3_length: 13; v_call: TRBV19; d_call: .; clone_size: few; j_call: TRBJ1-2; cdr3_nt: TGTGCCAGTAGTTTTGACAGATTCTATGGCTACACCTTC; cdr3_aa: CASSFDRFYGYTF
cdr3_length: 15; v_call: TRBV30; d_call: .; clone_size: once; j_call: TRBJ1-1; cdr3_nt: TGTGCCTGGAGAGGTTCAGCAGGGCAGAACACTGAAGCTTTCTTT; cdr3_aa: CAWRGSAGQNTEAFF
cdr3_length: 16; v_call: TRBV5-4; d_call: .; clone_size: .; j_call: TRBJ1-1; cdr3_nt: TGTGCCAGCAGCTTGGCCGGGCAGGGGATGAACACTGAAGCTTTCTTT; cdr3_aa: CASSLAGQGMNTEAFF
cdr3_length: 18; v_call: TRBV9; d_call: .; clone_size: .; j_call: TRBJ1-1; cdr3_nt: TGTGCCAGCAGCGTAGCTGTCGGGGGAAGGGGTGAGGACACTGAAGCTTTCTTT; cdr3_aa: CASSVAVGGRGEDTEAFF
cdr3_length: 16; v_call: TRBV10-3; d_call: TRBD2; clone_size: .; j_call: TRBJ2-3; cdr3_nt: TGTGCCATCAGTGAAATAGCGGGGGGGCCTAAAGATACGCAGTATTTT; cdr3_aa: CAISEIAGGPKDTQYF
cdr3_length: 15; v_call: TRBV19; d_call: TRBD2; clone_size: .; j_call: TRBJ2-7; cdr3_nt: TGTGCCAGTAGTACCCTTCGGCGGGGAGGGGTCGAGCAGTACTTC; cdr3_aa: CASSTLRRGGVEQYF
cdr3_length: 18; v_call: TRBV28; d_call: .; clone_size: .; j_call: TRBJ2-3; cdr3_nt: TGTGCCAGCATCATGGACAGAAGCTACTCGCGAGACACAGATACGCAGTATTTT; cdr3_aa: CASIMDRSYSRDTDTQYF
cdr3_length: 13; v_call: TRBV2; d_call: .; clone_size: .; j_call: TRBJ2-5; cdr3_nt: TGTGCCAGCAGTGAAGGACTGGCCGGGACCCAGTACTTC; cdr3_aa: CASSEGLAGTQYF
cdr3_length: 15; v_call: TRBV6-4; d_call: TRBD2; clone_size: .; j_call: TRBJ2-3; cdr3_nt: TGTGCCAGCAGTGACGGAGCGGGAGAAACAGATACGCAGTATTTT; cdr3_aa: CASSDGAGETDTQYF
cdr3_length: 13; v_call: TRBV27; d_call: .; clone_size: .; j_call: TRBJ1-1; cdr3_nt: TGTGCCAGCAGTTTTCGGGTGGAGACTGAAGCTTTCTTT; cdr3_aa: CASSFRVETEAFF
cdr3_length: 15; v_call: TRBV3-1/TRBV3-2; d_call: TRBD2; clone_size: .; j_call: TRBJ2-5; cdr3_nt: TGTGCCAGCAGCCACAGGACTAGAGGGGTGGAGACCCAGTACTTC; cdr3_aa: CASSHRTRGVETQYF
cdr3_length: 13; v_call: TRBV21-1; d_call: .; clone_size: .; j_call: TRBJ1-6; cdr3_nt: TGTGCCAGCACCCGGGGTTTCAATTCACCCCTCCACTTT; cdr3_aa: CASTRGFNSPLHF
cdr3_length: 11; v_call: TRBV11-3; d_call: .; clone_size: few; j_call: TRBJ2-1; cdr3_nt: TGTGCCAGCAGCCTCGGGTATGAGCAGTTCTTC; cdr3_aa: CASSLGYEQFF
cdr3_length: 13; v_call: TRBV30; d_call: .; clone_size: .; j_call: TRBJ1-5; cdr3_nt: TGTGCCTGGGCCGAGCCTGGTCAGGGGCCCCAGCATTTT; cdr3_aa: CAWAEPGQGPQHF
cdr3_length: 15; v_call: TRBV6-5; d_call: TRBD2; clone_size: .; j_call: TRBJ2-5; cdr3_nt: TGTGCCAGCAGTCAGAGCGGGGGAACACAAGAGACCCAGTACTTC; cdr3_aa: CASSQSGGTQETQYF
cdr3_length: 15; v_call: TRBV27; d_call: .; clone_size: .; j_call: TRBJ2-3; cdr3_nt: TGTGCCAGCAGTTTCCAGGGAAGGGGCACAGATACGCAGTATTTT; cdr3_aa: CASSFQGRGTDTQYF
cdr3_length: 12; v_call: TRBV5-5; d_call: TRBD1; clone_size: .; j_call: TRBJ1-2; cdr3_nt: TGTGCCAGCAGCTGGAGACAGGGGCACTACACCTTC; cdr3_aa: CASSWRQGHYTF
cdr3_length: 14; v_call: TRBV11-2; d_call: .; clone_size: .; j_call: TRBJ1-6; cdr3_nt: TGTGCCAGCAGCGTGGGACTTCTCGATGTTGTCCTCCACTTT; cdr3_aa: CASSVGLLDVVLHF
cdr3_length: 13; v_call: TRBV5-1; d_call: .; clone_size: .; j_call: TRBJ2-7; cdr3_nt: TGCGCCAGCAGGGACAATCAACTCTACGAGCAGTACTTC; cdr3_aa: CASRDNQLYEQYF
cdr3_length: 13; v_call: TRBV2; d_call: TRBD1; clone_size: .; j_call: TRBJ2-5; cdr3_nt: TGTGCCAGCACAGGGGGTCTAAGAGAGACCCAGTACTTC; cdr3_aa: CASTGGLRETQYF
cdr3_length: 15; v_call: TRBV7-3; d_call: TRBD1; clone_size: .; j_call: TRBJ1-1; cdr3_nt: TGTGCCAGCAGCTTAATAGGACAGGGGAGCGCTGAAGCTTTCTTT; cdr3_aa: CASSLIGQGSAEAFF
cdr3_length: 15; v_call: TRBV27; d_call: .; clone_size: .; j_call: TRBJ2-7; cdr3_nt: TGTGCCAGCAGTTTAAGGTTAGGACAGAGATACGAGCAGTACTTC; cdr3_aa: CASSLRLGQRYEQYF